The clone carrying this T cell receptor beta chain came up once. This record comes from a study of immune evolution from preneoplasia to lung adenocarcinoma. Sequenced by immunoSEQ multiplex PCR; TCRdb stores in-frame clones only, minus some. Here the sample spans fewer than 10,000 clones, 79% being singletons. Two lung cancer pathologists independently confirmed each histologic diagnosis. Germline CDR1 and CDR2: MNHNY and SVGAGI (reference sequence). The length of the CDR3 is 12 residues. V was clipped by 10 bases and J by 3 bases; unmatched bases: 4. The chain is built from TRBV6-6 and TRBJ2-5, with 8 bases that match TRBD2. The TCR comes from an older person with lung adenocarcinoma. Sequencing input: FFPE lung adenocarcinoma in situ tissue. CDR3 sequence reads: CATGTSEETQYF. The CDR3 DNA sequence: TGTGCCACCGGGACTAGTGAAGAGACCCAGTACTTC.